This TCR beta chain was obtained from a study of CD8 T cells in Susac syndrome. The CDR3 has 17 residues. Trimming removed 2 bases at V and 6 bases at J, with 20 bases between. Germline V gives CDR1 LGHNA, CDR2 YSLEER. An input of 0.5 to 1 ug of RNA was subjected to reverse transcription using random hexamers. Using its own MiXCR run on the immunoSEQ multiplex PCR reads, TCRdb lists one record per CDR3 protein. The table records fewer than 200,000 distinct CDR3 sequences, approximately 94% of them present only once. Input material: CD4+ T cells from PBMCs. This rearrangement joins TRBV4-3 to TRBJ2-1; D might be TRBD2 (6 bases). This receptor was identified in a human donor in good health. The CDR3 region is CASSQSVPGGTSNEQFF. The CDR3 DNA reads as TGCGCCAGCAGCCAATCGGTCCCCGGCGGGACGAGCAATGAGCAGTTCTTC.